This T cell receptor beta chain was captured by sequencing in a study of a mutant IDH1 vaccine in newly diagnosed glioma. This table comes from immunoSEQ multiplex PCR, and its TCRdb copy is limited to in-frame clones, with some not included. The data show roughly 120,000 clones, with roughly 78% seen just once and under 7% held by the top ten. This CDR3 contains 14 residues. Trimming took off 3 bases at V and 9 bases at J, with 15 bases between the two ends. CDR1 is MNHEY, CDR2 SMNVEV, per germline (reference sequence). Turning to this clone: The antigen remains undetermined.

Time point here: week 11, during vaccination. Doses consisted of 300 ug of mutant IDH1 20-mer peptide each, paired with topical imiquimod. V is TRBV27 and J is TRBJ2-1; D is possibly TRBD1 or TRBD2 (5 bases each). This specimen consisted of PBMCs, obtained from a glioma patient whose treatment included an IDH1 peptide vaccine. The TCR originated in a man aged 35-49 years with glioma. CDR3 in amino acids: CASSLKARGVEQFF. CDR3 nucleotides: TGTGCCAGCAGTTTGAAGGCGCGAGGGGTTGAGCAGTTCTTC.